Each of the 14 T cell receptor beta chains below was sequenced from the same sample in a study of shared clonotypes between healthy human individuals. Libraries were prepared by immunoSEQ multiplex PCR; TCRdb keeps only in-frame clonotypes and omits some of them. The sample lists roughly 2,000,000 clones, less than 95% occurring once. Terminally differentiated effector memory CD45RA+ cells were excluded from the naive CD8 cells, which were CD45RO-negative and positively selected for CCR7. The sequencing input was naive CD8+ T cells sorted from blood. The receptors here all came from a man between 18 and 35 years old in good health.

This clone was observed a handful of times. Other DNA variants within this sample encode the same CDR3. The V and J genes are TRBV5-1 and TRBJ1-2; 9 nucleotides align to TRBD1. CDR1 is SGHRS and CDR2 is YFSETQ in the germline V gene. Trimming cost V 0 bases and J 6 bases; bases outside gene matches: 0. The CDR3 is made up of 13 amino acids. The CDR3 DNA is TGCGCCAGCAGCTTGGGACAGGGGGATGGCTACACCTTC. Protein product: CASSLGQGDGYTF.

The rearrangement uses TRBV5-4 and TRBJ2-7; TRBD1 is a possible D gene (6 bases). This CDR3 contains 16 residues. Germline lookup yields CDR1 SGHNT and CDR2 YYREEE (reference sequence). Deletions cut 3 bases from V and 2 bases from J, with 18 bases between. The CDR3 spells CASSWAIGTKPYEQYF. Here the CDR3 DNA reads TGTGCCAGCAGCTGGGCAATTGGGACAAAGCCCTACGAGCAGTACTTC.

The V and J genes are TRBV7-6 and TRBJ2-7; 10 bases align to TRBD2. The CDR3 spans 15 residues. Trimming at V came to 5 bases and at J to 2 bases, leaving 6 bases not matched to a gene. From germline, CDR1 is SGHVS and CDR2 FNYEAQ. Here the CDR3 reads CASSPGLAAAYEQYF. CDR3 nucleotide sequence: TGTGCCAGCAGCCCCGGACTAGCGGCTGCCTACGAGCAGTACTTC.

The rearrangement uses TRBV27 and TRBJ2-1; weak D call: TRBD1 (6 bases). Trimming left V 5 bases short and J 0 bases short, with 14 bases between. The length of the CDR3 is 16 residues. The germline gives CDR1 MNHEY, CDR2 SMNVEV (reference sequence). Here the CDR3 DNA reads TGTGCCAGCAGTGACCGGGACACCTCCTCCTACAATGAGCAGTTCTTC. Protein product: CASSDRDTSSYNEQFF.

The chain has TRBV7-9 and TRBJ2-7, with D perhaps matching TRBD1 (5 bases). The CDR3 spans 15 residues. Trimming took 2 bases from V and 6 from J, leaving 17 bases between them. Germline V lookup: CDR1 SEHNR, CDR2 FQNEAQ (reference sequence). CDR3 nucleotide sequence: TGTGCCAGCAGCTTACTGGCAGGGTCGATCGGCGAGCAGTACTTC. It encodes CASSLLAGSIGEQYF.

The V gene is TRBV4-1, the J gene TRBJ2-7; TRBD2 might be the D (6 bases). The V end lost 0 bases, the J end lost 0 bases, and 9 bases lay between the germline ends. Germline assignment: CDR1 MGHRA and CDR2 YSYEKL. The CDR3 is made up of 15 amino acids. The CDR3 bases are TGCGCCAGCAGCCAAGAGCGGGAAAGCTCCTACGAGCAGTACTTC. Amino acid sequence: CASSQERESSYEQYF.

The V call is TRBV4-1, the J call TRBJ2-5, with D possibly called TRBD1 or TRBD2 (6 bases each). This CDR3 spans 17 amino acids. Trimming stripped 0 bases from V and 0 bases from J, with 14 bases between. The germline V gene has CDR1 MGHRA and CDR2 YSYEKL. CDR3 protein: CASSQDEGGPHQETQYF. CDR3 DNA sequence: TGCGCCAGCAGCCAAGATGAGGGGGGCCCCCACCAAGAGACCCAGTACTTC.

This CDR3 is CASSPPGFYEQYF. CDR3 DNA sequence: TGTGCCAGCTCACCACCCGGGTTTTACGAGCAGTACTTC. The gene calls are TRBV18 and TRBJ2-7; no clear D gene. The V and J ends lost 0 bases and 4 bases respectively, with 7 bases between them. There are 13 residues in the CDR3. Germline V gene lookup returns CDR1 KGHSH and CDR2 LQKENI.

The genes are TRBV7-6 and TRBJ2-1; D may correspond to TRBD1 or TRBD2 (7 bases each). Looked up from germline, CDR1 is SGHVS and CDR2 is FNYEAQ. Trimming removed 2 bases at V and 4 bases at J, with 12 bases between. This CDR3 is built from 15 residues. The CDR3 is CASSLKAGQYNEQFF. The CDR3 DNA follows: TGTGCCAGCAGCTTAAAAGCGGGACAGTACAATGAGCAGTTCTTC.

The chain has TRBV29-1 and TRBJ2-7; the D gene is possibly TRBD2 (7 bases). The V gene lost 7 bases and the J gene lost 2 bases, with 15 bases spanning the gap. The CDR3 runs 13 residues. Germline CDR1 and CDR2: SQVTM and ANQGSEA. The CDR3 sequence is CSAGGDIPYEQYF. CDR3 coding DNA: TGCAGCGCTGGGGGGGACATTCCCTACGAGCAGTACTTC.

This chain links TRBV2 with TRBJ2-5; 11 positions agree with TRBD1. The CDR3 contains 15 residues. V gave up 3 bases and J gave up 5 bases; unmatched junction bases: 5. Germline loops: CDR1 SNHLY, CDR2 FYNNEI. The CDR3 nucleotides are TGTGCCAGCAGTGAGGACAGGGGGCTTTGGGAGACCCAGTACTTC. It yields the protein CASSEDRGLWETQYF. Using reference TRBV2 and TRBJ2-5 for the parts outside the CDR3, the full variable domain is EPEVTQTPSHQVTQMGQEVILRCVPISNHLYFYWYRQILGQKVEFLVSFYNNEISEKSEIFDDQFSVERPDGSNFTLKIRSTKLEDSAMYFCASSEDRGLWETQYFGPGTRLLVL.

J is TRBJ2-3 and V is TRBV19, with TRBD2 identical over 9 bases. Germline V gene data show CDR1 as LNHDA and CDR2 as SQIVND (reference sequence). With V trimmed by 4 bases and J by 4 bases, 3 bases remained unmatched. This CDR3 has 14 residues. The CDR3 sequence: CASSTSGKADTQYF. CDR3 DNA sequence: TGTGCCAGTAGTACTAGCGGGAAGGCAGATACGCAGTATTTT.

The chain links TRBV7-6 to TRBJ2-1; no firm D call. The V and J ends lost 2 bases and 8 bases respectively, with 4 bases between them. This CDR3 has 11 residues. Per germline, CDR1 SGHVS and CDR2 FNYEAQ. In nucleotides, the CDR3 is TGTGCCAGCAGCTTAAGGCATGAGCAGTTCTTC. Protein sequence: CASSLRHEQFF.

The chain recombines TRBV29-1 with TRBJ2-1; no firm D call. Trimming took 3 bases from V and 6 from J, leaving 9 bases between them. Germline V CDR1 and CDR2: SQVTM, ANQGSEA. The CDR3 totals 12 residues. This CDR3 reads CSVDVGPNEQFF. CDR3 DNA sequence: TGCAGCGTTGATGTGGGCCCCAATGAGCAGTTCTTC.